The 25 T cell receptor beta chains listed next were all sequenced from one sample in a study of PD-1 blockade in mismatch repair-deficient tumors. Generated by immunoSEQ multiplex PCR, the TCRdb table keeps only in-frame clones and is missing some. The sample has more than 20,000 clones; approximately 84% are singletons. The sample was peripheral blood, taken 2 weeks after starting pembrolizumab. The receptors come from an adult with mismatch repair-deficient cancer.

The chain employs TRBV27 and TRBJ2-7; a weak D match, TRBD2 (5 bases). The ends were cut back, 6 bases at V and 3 bases at J, with 15 bases in the middle. Germline V lookup: CDR1 MNHEY, CDR2 SMNVEV (reference sequence). The CDR3 loop spans 14 amino acids. The CDR3 spells CASSPGIDFYEQYF. Written as DNA, the CDR3 is TGTGCCAGCAGCCCCGGGATAGATTTCTACGAGCAGTACTTC.

J is TRBJ1-1 and V is TRBV28, with 7 nucleotides matching TRBD1. The germline CDR1 and CDR2 sequences are MDHEN and SYDVKM. CDR3 length: 13 residues. V gave up 6 bases and J gave up 6 bases; unmatched junction bases: 7. CDR3 in amino acids: CASSANRGAEAFF. CDR3 bases: TGTGCCAGCAGCGCCAACAGGGGCGCTGAAGCTTTCTTT.

This clone was picked up a small number of times. This chain uses TRBV12-5 with TRBJ1-5; no clear D gene. This CDR3 is 12 amino acids long. Germline lookup yields CDR1 LGHNT and CDR2 FRNRAP. Trimming pared 3 bases from V and 5 bases from J, leaving 5 bases between. This chain's CDR3 is CASGLGHQPQHF. CDR3 bases: TGTGCTAGTGGTTTAGGACATCAGCCCCAGCATTTT.

This clone was counted only a few times. J is TRBJ2-3 and V is TRBV29-1; TRBD1 matches 10 bases. The CDR3 consists of 16 residues. CDR1 is SQVTM and CDR2 is ANQGSEA in the germline V gene. The trim removed 5 bases at V and 0 bases at J, leaving 8 bases unmatched. The CDR3 DNA reads TGCAGCGTTTGGGGACCGGGACAGGGGAGCACAGATACGCAGTATTTT. Encoded protein: CSVWGPGQGSTDTQYF.

The genes are TRBV6-6 and TRBJ2-1; D perhaps matches TRBD2 (6 bases). The germline V and J ends were trimmed by 4 bases and 8 bases, with 9 bases remaining between them. CDR3 length: 12 residues. Germline CDR1 is MNHNY and CDR2 is SVGAGI (reference sequence). CDR3 bases: TGTGCCAGCAGTTCCCGGAGGGATGAGCAGTTCTTC. Its protein is CASSSRRDEQFF.

The chain is built from TRBV30 and TRBJ1-4; no firm D call. The germline V and J ends were trimmed by 2 bases and 8 bases, with 6 bases remaining between them. The germline V gene encodes CDR1 GTSNPN and CDR2 SVGIG (reference sequence). The CDR3 has 11 residues. CDR3 DNA sequence: TGTGCCTGGAGTTGGCAGGAAAAACTGTTTTTT. Protein: CAWSWQEKLFF.

This chain links TRBV28 with TRBJ2-7; D might be TRBD1 or TRBD2, each matching 5 bases. The CDR3 is made up of 15 amino acids. V lost 5 bases, J lost 1 base, and 15 bases lay in between. Germline CDR1 and CDR2: MDHEN and SYDVKM. CDR3: CASSAGVGVSYEQYF. The DNA for the CDR3 is TGTGCCAGCAGTGCCGGGGTGGGGGTTTCCTACGAGCAGTACTTC.

This clone was seen only a few times. The CDR3 nucleotides are TGTGCCAGTAGTAAGGACGGGTACGACTATGGCTACACCTTC. Residues: CASSKDGYDYGYTF. V gene TRBV19 combines with J gene TRBJ1-2; D is ambiguous. V was clipped by 4 bases and J by 3 bases, with 12 bases between them. Germline CDR1 is LNHDA and CDR2 is SQIVND (reference sequence). CDR3 length: 14 residues. Complete variable domain (other parts from reference TRBV19 and TRBJ1-2): DGGITQSPKYLFRKEGQNVTLSCEQNLNHDAMYWYRQDPGQGLRLIYYSQIVNDFQKGDIAEGYSVSREKKESFPLTVTSAQKNPTAFYLCASSKDGYDYGYTFGSGTRLTVV.

J is TRBJ2-7 and V is TRBV7-2; tentative D call: TRBD2 (5 bases). From germline, CDR1 is SGHTA and CDR2 FQGNSA. Trimming took off 5 bases at V and 1 base at J, with 18 bases between the two ends. This CDR3 spans 16 amino acids. CDR3 nucleotide sequence: TGTGCCAGCAGCCGAGATAGCGACCTCTCATCCTACGAGCAGTACTTC. Protein product: CASSRDSDLSSYEQYF.

The DNA of the CDR3 is TGCGCCAGCAGCCAAGAGACTGGGACTGGGGCCAACGTCCTGACTTTC. It codes for CASSQETGTGANVLTF. This sequence joins TRBV4-1 and TRBJ2-6; D is unclear. CDR1 and CDR2 from the germline V gene are MGHRA and YSYEKL. The CDR3 spans 16 residues. Deletions cut 0 bases from V and 2 bases from J, with 8 bases between.

This clone was counted a single time. The V gene is TRBV5-1, the J gene TRBJ2-5, with D possibly TRBD1 on 5 matching bases. V shed 5 bases and J shed 5 bases, with 13 bases lying between them. Germline V gives CDR1 SGHRS, CDR2 YFSETQ. The CDR3 consists of 13 residues. The CDR3 is CASSRGQGETQYF. CDR3 DNA: TGCGCCAGCAGTCGAGGCCAGGGTGAGACCCAGTACTTC. Drawing the rest from reference TRBV5-1 and TRBJ2-5, the complete variable domain is KAGVTQTPRYLIKTRGQQVTLSCSPISGHRSVSWYQQTPGQGLQFLFEYFSETQRNKGNFPGRFSGRQFSNSRSEMNVSTLELGDSALYLCASSRGQGETQYFGPGTRLLVL.

This clone was counted a single time. This rearrangement joins TRBV29-1 to TRBJ2-7, with D possibly being TRBD1 (6 bases). Between the trimmed V and J ends, which lost 6 bases and 7 bases, there was a span of 19 bases. In germline, CDR1 is SQVTM, CDR2 ANQGSEA. This CDR3 is built from 13 residues. The DNA for the CDR3 is TGCAGCGTGACGACAGGAAGCTGGGAGGAGCAGTACTTC. Encoded protein: CSVTTGSWEEQYF.

This clone was recorded only once. The chain is built from TRBV25-1 and TRBJ1-1; tentatively, D is TRBD1 (5 bases). The CDR3 runs 13 residues. Deletions cut 3 bases from V and 5 bases from J, with 10 bases between. Germline CDR1 MGHDK, CDR2 SYGVNS. Written as DNA, the CDR3 is TGTGCCAGCAGTGATGAGGGGTGGACTGAAGCTTTCTTT. This gives the protein CASSDEGWTEAFF.

The chain joins TRBV5-4 to TRBJ1-2; 10 bases agree with TRBD1. The CDR3 length is 16 residues. V shed 0 bases and J 4 bases; nucleotides not matched to a gene: 6. Germline assignment: CDR1 SGHNT and CDR2 YYREEE (reference sequence). DNA for the CDR3: TGTGCCAGCAGCTTGGGCGGGACAGGGGAAGTCTATGGCTACACCTTC. As protein: CASSLGGTGEVYGYTF.

This chain uses TRBV6-6 with TRBJ1-5; tentatively, D is TRBD1 (5 bases). The CDR3 has 15 residues. In germline, CDR1 is MNHNY, CDR2 SVGAGI (reference sequence). V was shortened by 2 bases and J by 4 bases, with 12 bases between the two germline ends. Written as DNA, the CDR3 is TGTGCCAGCAGTTACCGGGGGTTTGGTAATCAGCCCCAGCATTTT. This codes for CASSYRGFGNQPQHF.

The chain carries TRBV6-5 and TRBJ1-1; D may be TRBD1 (5 bases). The CDR3 loop spans 13 amino acids. Per the germline V gene, CDR1 is MNHEY and CDR2 is SVGAGI. Trimming removed 0 bases from V and 7 bases from J, with 9 bases in between. Here the CDR3 DNA reads TGTGCCAGCAGTTACTCTGGGGGGTTTGAAGCTTTCTTT. It translates to CASSYSGGFEAFF.

This chain links TRBV28 with TRBJ1-1, with TRBD1 as a possible D gene (5 bases). Trimming shortened V by 1 base and J by 0 bases, and 18 bases separated the two germline ends. Germline V gives CDR1 MDHEN, CDR2 SYDVKM. The CDR3 has 18 residues. The CDR3 spells CASSLLPLRGGLNTEAFF. As DNA, the CDR3 is TGTGCCAGCAGTTTATTACCTCTAAGGGGAGGACTGAACACTGAAGCTTTCTTT. Drawing the rest from reference TRBV28 and TRBJ1-1, the complete variable domain is DVKVTQSSRYLVKRTGEKVFLECVQDMDHENMFWYRQDPGLGLRLIYFSYDVKMKEKGDIPEGYSVSREKKERFSLILESASTNQTSMYLCASSLLPLRGGLNTEAFFGQGTRLTVV.

DNA for the CDR3: TGCGCCAGCAGCTTTCTGAGACTGGGACTAGACCATCCCAATGAGCAGTTCTTC. Translated, it gives CASSFLRLGLDHPNEQFF. J is TRBJ2-1 and V is TRBV5-1; 8 bases match TRBD2. The CDR3 sequence is 18 residues long. Looked up from germline, CDR1 is SGHRS and CDR2 is YFSETQ. Unmatched junction bases numbered 16, after V lost 2 bases and J lost 6 bases. The complete variable domain, with remaining parts taken from reference TRBV5-1 and TRBJ2-1, reads KAGVTQTPRYLIKTRGQQVTLSCSPISGHRSVSWYQQTPGQGLQFLFEYFSETQRNKGNFPGRFSGRQFSNSRSEMNVSTLELGDSALYLCASSFLRLGLDHPNEQFFGPGTRLTVL.

V and J are TRBV11-3 and TRBJ2-2, with 7 positions matching TRBD2. In germline, CDR1 is SGHNT, CDR2 YENEEA. The CDR3 has 17 amino acids. V trimming: 3 bases; J trimming: 5 bases; junction bases outside the gene matches: 12. In nucleotides, the CDR3 is TGTGCCAGCAGCTTCGACCTGACTAGCTCCCAGACCGGGGAGCTGTTTTTT. This codes for CASSFDLTSSQTGELFF. Using reference TRBV11-3 and TRBJ2-2 for the parts outside the CDR3, the full variable domain is EAGVVQSPRYKIIEKKQPVAFWCNPISGHNTLYWYLQNLGQGPELLIRYENEEAVDDSQLPKDRFSAERLKGVDSTLKIQPAELGDSAVYLCASSFDLTSSQTGELFFGEGSRLTVL.

This clone appeared a single time. This chain links TRBV29-1 with TRBJ2-3; the D is unclear. The germline CDR1 and CDR2 sequences are SQVTM and ANQGSEA. CDR3 size: 14 residues. With 5 bases removed from V and 2 bases from J, the gap between germline ends came to 14 bases. CDR3 amino acids: CSVLSLSYTDTQYF. As DNA, the CDR3 is TGCAGCGTTCTTAGTCTTTCGTACACAGATACGCAGTATTTT.

The chain couples TRBV27 to TRBJ2-7, with D perhaps TRBD1 (6 bases). Germline V lookup: CDR1 MNHEY, CDR2 SMNVEV (reference sequence). V was clipped by 2 bases and J by 5 bases, with 13 bases between them. The CDR3 contains 14 residues. As DNA, the CDR3 is TGTGCCAGCAGTTTAAACAGGGTGACGCACGAGCAGTACTTC. Protein sequence: CASSLNRVTHEQYF.

V and J are TRBV2 and TRBJ2-3; 8 nucleotides match TRBD2. The CDR3 consists of 14 residues. Germline CDR1 SNHLY, CDR2 FYNNEI. V shed 7 bases and J 0 bases; nucleotides not matched to a gene: 3. In DNA, the CDR3 is TGTGCCAGCATACTAGCGGAAAGCACAGATACGCAGTATTTT. It translates to CASILAESTDTQYF.

The V call is TRBV11-3, the J call TRBJ2-3; D uncertain. Germline V gene sequence: CDR1 SGHNT, CDR2 YENEEA. With 1 base removed from V and 3 bases from J, the gap between germline ends came to 20 bases. The CDR3 is 18 residues long. CDR3 protein: CASSLADLVVSGTDTQYF. The CDR3 DNA reads TGTGCCAGCAGCTTAGCAGATTTAGTAGTTTCAGGAACAGATACGCAGTATTTT.

V and J are TRBV27 and TRBJ2-7; D uncertain. The CDR3 is 15 amino acids. V lost 1 base and J lost 5, with 15 bases in between. Germline V gene sequence: CDR1 MNHEY, CDR2 SMNVEV (reference sequence). The CDR3 reads CASSLYSGVVNEQYF. In DNA form, the CDR3 reads TGTGCCAGCAGTTTATATTCTGGGGTGGTTAACGAGCAGTACTTC.

V is TRBV6-1 and J is TRBJ2-7, with unresolved D. CDR1 is MNHNS and CDR2 is SASEGT in the germline V gene. This CDR3 is 14 amino acids long. The V gene lost 7 bases and the J gene lost 1 base, with 14 bases spanning the gap. CDR3 nucleotide sequence: TGTGCCAGCACCAGTAACCCATCTTCCTACGAGCAGTACTTC. Amino acid sequence: CASTSNPSSYEQYF.